The source of this T cell receptor beta chain is a study of regulatory T cells in long-lasting Graves disease. Study findings and constraints: Results may be inaccurate due to the small sample size.

Points on this clonotype: Its antigen is still unknown.

Sequencing libraries for TCR beta were prepared with iRepertoire HTBI primers and Arm-PCR of CDR3 regions. TCRdb fed the multiplex PCR reads into MiXCR, producing one record per CDR3 protein. The sample includes over 200,000 distinct CDR3 sequences, approximately 18% of them seen just once. Germline V gene sequence: CDR1 SGHTA, CDR2 FQGNSA. The length of the CDR3 is 16 residues. J gave up 1 base and V 5 bases, and 10 bases lay outside the gene matches. Described time point: newly diagnosed GD, antithyroid drugs for less than 3 months. PBMC-derived RNA was used for the TCR library. In addition, the sample was reused for a study of T cells in Graves' hyperthyroidism and ophthalmopathy. From that study: Clinical symptoms, serum thyroxine and TRAb, thyroid ultrasound and orbital computed tomography together formed the diagnostic basis.

The clonotype originates from a woman between 25 and 40 years old with Graves disease. The material sequenced was peripheral blood mononuclear cells (PBMCs), taken at new diagnosis, from a patient treated with antithyroid drugs. The chain has TRBV7-2 and TRBJ1-1; 7 nucleotides agree with TRBD1. CDR3 DNA sequence: TGTGCCAGCAGCCTTACCGGGACAGATAAGAACACTGAAGCTTTCTTT. This gives the protein CASSLTGTDKNTEAFF.